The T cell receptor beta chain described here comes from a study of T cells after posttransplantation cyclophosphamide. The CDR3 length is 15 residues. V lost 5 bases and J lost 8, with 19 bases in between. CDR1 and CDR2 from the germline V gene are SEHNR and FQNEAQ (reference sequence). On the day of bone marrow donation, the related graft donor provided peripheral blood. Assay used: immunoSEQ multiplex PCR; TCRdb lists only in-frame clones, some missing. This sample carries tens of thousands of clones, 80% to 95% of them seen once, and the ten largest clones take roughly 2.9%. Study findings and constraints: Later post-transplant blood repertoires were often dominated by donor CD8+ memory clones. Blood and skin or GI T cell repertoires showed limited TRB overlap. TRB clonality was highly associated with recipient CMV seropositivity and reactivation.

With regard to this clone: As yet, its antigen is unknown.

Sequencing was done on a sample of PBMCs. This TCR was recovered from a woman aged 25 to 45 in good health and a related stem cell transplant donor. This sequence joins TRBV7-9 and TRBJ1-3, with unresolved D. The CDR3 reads CASSPQLVFSDTIYF. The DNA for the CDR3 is TGTGCCAGCAGCCCCCAATTAGTCTTTTCGGACACCATATATTTT.